This T cell receptor (beta chain) was observed in a study of identical twins. There are 10 residues in the CDR3. Trimming took 3 bases from V and 7 from J, leaving 4 bases between them. Germline lookup yields CDR1 SGDLS and CDR2 YYNGEE. This clonotype has ten or more counts. Its target is not known. TCRdb passed the 5' RACE reads through MiXCR, listing each CDR3 protein once. Of 300,000 to 350,000 distinct CDR3 sequences in the sample, roughly an eighth were seen once. Study-wide points: Out-of-frame TCR alpha sharing observed in monozygotic twins exceeded model estimates.

A further study also used this sample, focusing on yellow fever vaccine responses in identical twins.

This sequence originates from a woman between 18 and 29 years old in good health. Material for sequencing was CD8+ T cells sorted from blood. The chain is built from TRBV9 and TRBJ1-2; D remains unclear. CDR3 nucleotides: TGTGCCAGCAGCGGCGGTGGCTACACCTTC. Protein: CASSGGGYTF.